This T cell receptor beta chain came from a study of CD4 T cell repertoires in COVID-19. Findings of the study overall: Several top expanded SARS-CoV-2-reactive clonotypes were shared by two or three memory subsets.

Trimming removed 5 bases from V and 4 bases from J; junction bases left unmatched: 10. The CDR3 totals 15 residues. The V gene's germline CDR1 is SGHTA and CDR2 FQGNSA. The memory T cells were sequenced right after ex vivo isolation, without culture. TCRdb's table, derived via immunoSEQ multiplex PCR, lists solely in-frame clones and lacks some. Of 20,000 or so clones listed, over 75% were seen once; the top ten hold roughly 0.6%. Remarks on this clone: The antigen is undetermined.

The input for sequencing was central memory CD4+ T cells from blood, taken before the COVID-19 pandemic. This chain links TRBV7-2 with TRBJ1-2; TRBD1 agrees at 7 bases. This clonotype was obtained from a human donor who had COVID-19. CDR3 residues: CASSPERGRGYGYTF. CDR3 in DNA: TGTGCCAGCAGCCCCGAAAGGGGGCGGGGCTATGGCTACACCTTC. Combining the CDR3 with reference TRBV7-2 and TRBJ1-2 gives the whole variable domain GAGVSQSPSNKVTEKGKDVELRCDPISGHTALYWYRQSLGQGLEFLIYFQGNSAPDKSGLPSDRFSAERTGGSVSTLTIQRTQQEDSAVYLCASSPERGRGYGYTFGSGTRLTVV.